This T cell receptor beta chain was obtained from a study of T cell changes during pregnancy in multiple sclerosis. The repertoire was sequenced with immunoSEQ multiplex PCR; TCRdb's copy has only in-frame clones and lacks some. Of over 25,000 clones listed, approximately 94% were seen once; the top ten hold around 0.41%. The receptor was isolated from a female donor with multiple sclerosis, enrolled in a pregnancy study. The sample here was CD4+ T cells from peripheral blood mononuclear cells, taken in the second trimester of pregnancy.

The CDR3 protein is CASSRRSTTLGGYQPQHF. The CDR3 DNA is TGTGCCAGCAGCCGACGGAGCACAACCCTCGGGGGTTATCAGCCCCAGCATTTT. V gene TRBV7-2 combines with J gene TRBJ1-5; weak D call: TRBD1 (5 bases). CDR1 is SGHTA and CDR2 is FQGNSA in the germline V gene. V lost 5 bases, J lost 5 bases, and 25 bases lay in between. This CDR3 spans 18 amino acids.